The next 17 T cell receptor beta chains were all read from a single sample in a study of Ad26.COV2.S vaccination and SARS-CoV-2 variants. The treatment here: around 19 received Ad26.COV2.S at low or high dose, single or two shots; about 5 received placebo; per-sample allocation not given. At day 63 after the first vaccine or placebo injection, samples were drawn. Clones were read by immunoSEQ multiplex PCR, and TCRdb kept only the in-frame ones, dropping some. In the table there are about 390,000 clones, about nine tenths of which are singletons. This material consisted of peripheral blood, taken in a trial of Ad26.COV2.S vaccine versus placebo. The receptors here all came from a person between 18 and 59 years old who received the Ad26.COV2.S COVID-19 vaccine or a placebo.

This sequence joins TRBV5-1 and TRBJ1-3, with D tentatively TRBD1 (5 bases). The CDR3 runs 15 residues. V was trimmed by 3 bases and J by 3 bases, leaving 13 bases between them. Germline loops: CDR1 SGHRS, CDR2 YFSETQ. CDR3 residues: CASSSVVGLGNTIYF. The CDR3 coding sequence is TGCGCCAGCAGCTCAGTGGTGGGACTTGGAAACACCATATATTTT.

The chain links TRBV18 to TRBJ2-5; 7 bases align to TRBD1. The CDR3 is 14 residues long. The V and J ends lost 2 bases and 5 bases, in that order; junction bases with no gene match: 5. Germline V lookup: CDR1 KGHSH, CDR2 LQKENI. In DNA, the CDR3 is TGTGCCAGCTCACCAGGACAGGAACTGGAGACCCAGTACTTC. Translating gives CASSPGQELETQYF. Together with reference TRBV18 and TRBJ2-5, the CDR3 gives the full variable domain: NAGVMQNPRHLVRRRGQEARLRCSPMKGHSHVYWYRQLPEEGLKFMVYLQKENIIDESGMPKERFSAEFPKEGPSILRIQQVVRGDSAAYFCASSPGQELETQYFGPGTRLLVL.

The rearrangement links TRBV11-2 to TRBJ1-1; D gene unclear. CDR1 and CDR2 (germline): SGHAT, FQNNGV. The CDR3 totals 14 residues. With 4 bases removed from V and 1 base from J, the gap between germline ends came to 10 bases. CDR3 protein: CASSSPQWNTEAFF. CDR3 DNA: TGTGCCAGCAGCTCCCCCCAGTGGAACACTGAAGCTTTCTTT.

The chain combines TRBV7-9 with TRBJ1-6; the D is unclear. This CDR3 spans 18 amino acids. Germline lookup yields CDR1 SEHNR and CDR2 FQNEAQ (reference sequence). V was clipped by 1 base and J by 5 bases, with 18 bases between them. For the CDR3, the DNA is TGTGCCAGCAGCTTAGTCTTTTTTGAGGAGGGAGATAATTCACCCCTCCACTTT. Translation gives CASSLVFFEEGDNSPLHF.

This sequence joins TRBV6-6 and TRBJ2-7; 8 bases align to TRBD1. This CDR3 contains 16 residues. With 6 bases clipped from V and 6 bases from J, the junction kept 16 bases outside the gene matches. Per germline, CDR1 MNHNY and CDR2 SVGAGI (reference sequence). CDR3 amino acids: CASSQQNPGTGSEQYF. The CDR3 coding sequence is TGTGCCAGCAGCCAACAGAACCCCGGGACAGGTTCCGAGCAGTACTTC.

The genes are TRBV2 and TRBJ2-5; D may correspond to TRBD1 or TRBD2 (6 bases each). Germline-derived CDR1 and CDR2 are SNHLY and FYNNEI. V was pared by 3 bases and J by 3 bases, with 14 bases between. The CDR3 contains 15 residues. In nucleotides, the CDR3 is TGTGCCAGCAGTGAGCGGGACATTTGGGAAGAGACCCAGTACTTC. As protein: CASSERDIWEETQYF.

This CDR3 is CATSRVFNEKLFF. The CDR3 nucleotides are TGTGCCACCAGCAGAGTGTTTAATGAAAAACTGTTTTTT. The chain is built from TRBV15 and TRBJ1-4; no reliable D call. The CDR3 has 13 amino acids. Germline values: CDR1 LNHNV, CDR2 YYDKDF (reference sequence). V shed 1 base and J shed 4 bases, with 4 bases lying between them.

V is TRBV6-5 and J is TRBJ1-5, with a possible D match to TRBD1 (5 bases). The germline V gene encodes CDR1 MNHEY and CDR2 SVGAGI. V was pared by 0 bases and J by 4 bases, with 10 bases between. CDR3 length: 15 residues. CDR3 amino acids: CASSYSRDVNQPQHF. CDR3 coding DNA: TGTGCCAGCAGTTACTCTCGGGACGTGAATCAGCCCCAGCATTTT.

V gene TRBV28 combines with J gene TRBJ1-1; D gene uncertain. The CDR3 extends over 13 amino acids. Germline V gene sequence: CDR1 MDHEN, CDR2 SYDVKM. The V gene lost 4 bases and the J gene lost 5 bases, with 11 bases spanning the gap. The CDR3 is CASSSATPTEAFF. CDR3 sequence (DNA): TGTGCCAGCAGTTCAGCCACACCTACTGAAGCTTTCTTT.

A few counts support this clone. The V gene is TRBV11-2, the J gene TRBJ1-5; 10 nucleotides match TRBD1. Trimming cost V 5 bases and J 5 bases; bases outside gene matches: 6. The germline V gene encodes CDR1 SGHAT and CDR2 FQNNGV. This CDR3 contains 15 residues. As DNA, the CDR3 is TGTGCCAGCAGCCTTACCGGGACAGGGGATCAGCCCCAGCATTTT. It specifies CASSLTGTGDQPQHF. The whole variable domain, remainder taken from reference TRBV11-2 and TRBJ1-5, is EAGVAQSPRYKIIEKRQSVAFWCNPISGHATLYWYQQILGQGPKLLIQFQNNGVVDDSQLPKDRFSAERLKGVDSTLKIQPAKLEDSAVYLCASSLTGTGDQPQHFGDGTRLSIL.

The CDR3 DNA reads TGTGCCAGCAGGAATCAGGGGGACCCCTATAATTCACCCCTCCACTTT. Translation: CASRNQGDPYNSPLHF. The rearrangement joins TRBV28 to TRBJ1-6; TRBD1 aligns across 7 bases. V dropped 6 bases and J dropped 2; count of bases not matched to a gene: 7. The CDR3 is 16 residues long. In germline, CDR1 is MDHEN, CDR2 SYDVKM.

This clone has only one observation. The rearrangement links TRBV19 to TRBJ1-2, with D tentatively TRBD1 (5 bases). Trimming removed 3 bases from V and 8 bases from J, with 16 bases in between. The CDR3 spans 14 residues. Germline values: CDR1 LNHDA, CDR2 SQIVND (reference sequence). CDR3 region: CASSITRGEHGYTF. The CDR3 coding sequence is TGTGCCAGTAGTATCACACGAGGGGAACACGGCTACACCTTC.

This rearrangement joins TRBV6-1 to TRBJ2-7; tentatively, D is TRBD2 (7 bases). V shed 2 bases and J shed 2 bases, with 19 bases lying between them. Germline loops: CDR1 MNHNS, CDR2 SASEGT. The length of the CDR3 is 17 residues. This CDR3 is CASSEPGGHRPPYEQYF. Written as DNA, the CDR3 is TGTGCCAGCAGTGAACCGGGGGGACACCGTCCCCCCTACGAGCAGTACTTC.

The chain's CDR3 is CASSPPDSIPHQPQHF. As DNA, the CDR3 is TGTGCCAGTAGCCCCCCGGACTCTATCCCCCATCAGCCCCAGCATTTT. V and J are TRBV19 and TRBJ1-5; D is unclear. CDR1 and CDR2 (germline): LNHDA, SQIVND (reference sequence). The CDR3 length is 16 residues. The V and J ends lost 6 bases and 5 bases respectively, with 20 bases between them.

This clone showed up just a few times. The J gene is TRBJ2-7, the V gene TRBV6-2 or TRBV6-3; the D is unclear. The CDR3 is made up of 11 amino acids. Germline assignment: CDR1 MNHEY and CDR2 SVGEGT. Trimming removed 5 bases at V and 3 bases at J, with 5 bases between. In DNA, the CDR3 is TGTGCCAGCAGTCACAACTACGAGCAGTACTTC. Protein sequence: CASSHNYEQYF.

The DNA for the CDR3 is TGTGCCAGCAGCCTTCCAGGGTTGGACAATTCACCCCTCCACTTT. Residues: CASSLPGLDNSPLHF. V and J are TRBV28 and TRBJ1-6; perhaps TRBD1 as D (5 bases). Germline CDR1 is MDHEN and CDR2 is SYDVKM. The CDR3 is 15 residues long. V gave up 6 bases and J gave up 7 bases, with 16 bases separating them.

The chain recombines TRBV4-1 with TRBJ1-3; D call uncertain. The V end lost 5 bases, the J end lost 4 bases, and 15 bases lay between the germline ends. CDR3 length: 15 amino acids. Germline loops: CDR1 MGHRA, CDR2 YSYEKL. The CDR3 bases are TGCGCCAGCAGCGCAGACCCGAAAACCGGAAACACCATATATTTT. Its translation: CASSADPKTGNTIYF.